This is a list of T cell receptor beta chains from one sample in a study of follicular helper T cells after annual influenza vaccination. Profiling relied on immunoSEQ multiplex PCR, and the TCRdb table lists in-frame clones only, not all of them. Of 9,000 to 13,000 clones listed, more than 60% are singletons. The specimen comprised CXCR5- memory CD4+ T cells sorted from blood, sampled 6 weeks after influenza vaccination. The receptors were sampled from an adult who received the influenza vaccine. Both conserved end residues are part of each CDR3. The D gene is left open where the match is weak.

>TRBD1|TRBV18|TRBJ2-7
TGTGCCAGCTCAGCTCCGGGACAGGGCTATTACGAGCAGTACTTC
CASSAPGQGYYEQYF
>TRBD2|TRBV5-1|TRBJ2-1
TGCGCCAGCAGCCCGGTGGGACTAAACGTCGGTGAGCAGTTCTTC
CASSPVGLNVGEQFF
>.|TRBV19|TRBJ1-4
TGTGCCAGTAAGGATCCCGGGACCGCCGGCGAAAAACTGTTTTTT
CASKDPGTAGEKLFF
>.|TRBV4-3|TRBJ1-2
TGCGCCAGCAGCCAGGAGGGAAGTGGTGGCTACACCTTC
CASSQEGSGGYTF
>.|TRBV14|TRBJ1-4
TGTGCCAGCAGCCGACTCGGGACATCTAAGAATGAAAAACTGTTTTTT
CASSRLGTSKNEKLFF
>.|TRBV7-2|TRBJ1-3
TGTGCCAGCAGCTTAAGGGTGGCCTCACCTGGAAACACCATATATTTT
CASSLRVASPGNTIYF
>TRBD2|TRBV14|TRBJ2-3
TGTGCCAGCAGCCAAGCCCCCCTATTCTACGGGGGGAGCACAGATACGCAGTATTTT
CASSQAPLFYGGSTDTQYF
>.|TRBV20-1|TRBJ1-1
TGCAGTGCCATGGCAGGATCGGTTTTTTTCTTT
CSAMAGSVFFF
>TRBD1|TRBV7-8|TRBJ2-3
TGTGCCAGCAGCACCAGCAGGGGGAAAGTTGCGCAGTATTTT
CASSTSRGKVAQYF
>.|TRBV2|TRBJ2-1
TGTGCCAGCAGAAAATACAATGAGCAGTTCTTC
CASRKYNEQFF
>TRBD1|TRBV29-1|TRBJ1-4
TGCAGCGTGGCCCACAGGGGAGGTGATGAAAAACTGTTTTTT
CSVAHRGGDEKLFF
>.|TRBV7-3|TRBJ2-7
TGTGCCAGCAGCGAAGCCGAGGGCAGATCCTACGAGCAGTACTTC
CASSEAEGRSYEQYF
>TRBD2|TRBV10-3|TRBJ2-3
TGTGCCATCAGTGGGCGTGAACGGGGGGGCACAGATACGCAGTATTTT
CAISGRERGGTDTQYF